The text below deals with one T cell receptor (beta chain). Its antigen is unknown. Each gene name is a mouse one. Read sequence stops 1 residue before the CDR3 end, and the germline J gene provides the missing end. This specimen belongs to a study of tissue T cells after allogeneic stem cell transplantation. Overall study results and limits: Only a limited share of tissue TCRs appeared in blood or spleen. This small cohort was clinically heterogeneous, and sampling depth was a limitation. Motif-based clustering found tissue-specific repertoire signatures shared across patients, though few clones were shared.

TCRbeta CDR3 was sequenced at survey depth with template counts. Sequencing used immunoSEQ multiplex PCR; TCRdb keeps in-frame clones, though not all of them. The sample records about 21,000 clones, over 55% being singletons. Deletions cut 8 bases from V and 4 bases from J, with 20 bases between. The V gene's germline CDR1 is GKSSPN and CDR2 SITVG. This CDR3 is built from 15 residues. The sample comprised spleen. The genes are TRBV31 and TRBJ1-4; possibly TRBD1 for D (6 bases). The TCR originated in a female BALB/c mouse in good health. The strain is characterized by the MHC haplotype H2-d. The CDR3: CAQVLSGTNNERLFF. CDR3 bases read: TGTGCCCAAGTCCTCTCCGGGACAAACAACGAAAGATTATTT.